This T cell receptor beta chain was captured in a study of T cells in Graves' hyperthyroidism and ophthalmopathy. The wider study: Initial diagnosis, before any treatment, was when peripheral blood was collected.

Germline V CDR1 and CDR2: LNHDA, SQIVND (reference sequence). The CDR3 has 16 amino acids. Amplified TCR beta CDR3 regions came from RNA transcripts. The study used the HTBI primer set for a first-round RT-PCR of the TCR CDR3. MiXCR was run by TCRdb on the multiplex PCR reads, yielding one entry per CDR3 protein. The sample lists under 400,000 distinct CDR3 sequences, approximately 15% occurring once. Comment on this clonotype: Its cognate antigen is unknown. Compared with germline, one end of the junction differs, possibly owing to a read error.

Overall study findings and caveats: Researchers report that a 13 V-J model separated ophthalmopathy from stable hyperthyroidism. Within blood appeared most thyroid clonotypes that had expanded above 0.001.

This rearrangement joins TRBV19 to TRBJ1-1; D is perhaps TRBD1 (6 bases). Sequenced: blood. The sequence derives from a woman aged 55-69 years with Graves' hyperthyroidism. CDR3 coding DNA: TGTGGCAGTAGTATCGGGACAAGGGGGGTGAACACTGAAGCTTTCTTT. It yields the protein CGSSIGTRGVNTEAFF.